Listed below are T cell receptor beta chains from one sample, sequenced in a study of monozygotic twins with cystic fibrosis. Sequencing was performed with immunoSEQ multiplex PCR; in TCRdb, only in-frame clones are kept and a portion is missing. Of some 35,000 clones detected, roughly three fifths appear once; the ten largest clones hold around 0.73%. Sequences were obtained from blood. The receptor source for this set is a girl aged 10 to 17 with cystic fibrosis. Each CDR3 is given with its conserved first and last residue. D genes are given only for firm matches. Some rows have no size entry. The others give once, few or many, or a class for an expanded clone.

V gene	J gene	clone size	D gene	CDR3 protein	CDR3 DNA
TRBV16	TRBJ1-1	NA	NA	CASSQSRGLSEAFF	TGTGCCAGCAGCCAATCGCGGGGTCTCTCTGAAGCTTTCTTT
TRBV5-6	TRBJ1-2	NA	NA	CASSLPGLIYGYTF	TGTGCCAGCAGCTTACCAGGCCTTATCTATGGCTACACCTTC
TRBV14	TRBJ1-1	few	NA	CASSLRQVWGTEAFF	TGTGCCAGCAGCCTCCGACAGGTATGGGGCACTGAAGCTTTCTTT
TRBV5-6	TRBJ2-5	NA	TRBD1	CASSGRRDRAQETQYF	TGTGCCAGCAGCGGTCGGAGGGACAGGGCACAAGAGACCCAGTACTTC
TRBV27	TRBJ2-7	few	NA	CASINIRDEGYEQYF	TGTGCCAGCATCAATATCCGGGACGAGGGCTACGAGCAGTACTTC
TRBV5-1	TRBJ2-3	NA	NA	CASSTKGDTQYF	TGCGCCAGCAGTACGAAGGGGGATACGCAGTATTTT
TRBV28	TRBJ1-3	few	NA	CASNSASGNTIYF	TGTGCCAGCAATAGCGCCTCTGGAAACACCATATATTTT
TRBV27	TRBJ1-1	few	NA	CASSRVAKVTEAFF	TGTGCCAGCAGTAGGGTGGCTAAGGTCACTGAAGCTTTCTTT
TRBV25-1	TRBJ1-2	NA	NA	CASGHLGDYGYTF	TGTGCCAGCGGTCATCTGGGAGACTATGGCTACACCTTC
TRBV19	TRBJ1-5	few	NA	CASSIPRGNQPQHF	TGTGCCAGTAGTATACCTAGAGGTAATCAGCCCCAGCATTTT
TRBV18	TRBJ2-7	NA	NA	CASSPPMGGNGYEQYF	TGTGCCAGCTCACCACCGATGGGGGGAAACGGATACGAGCAGTACTTC
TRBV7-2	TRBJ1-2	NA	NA	CASSFSGASNYGYTF	TGTGCCAGCAGCTTCTCAGGAGCCTCTAACTATGGCTACACCTTC
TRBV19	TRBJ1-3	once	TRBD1	CASSTDRGLGNTIYF	TGTGCCAGTAGTACGGACAGGGGGCTTGGAAACACCATATATTTT
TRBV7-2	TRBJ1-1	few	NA	CASSFIRGVEAFF	TGTGCCAGCAGCTTCATACGTGGGGTAGAAGCTTTCTTT
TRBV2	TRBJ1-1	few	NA	CASTWAEDTEAFF	TGTGCCAGCACTTGGGCGGAAGACACTGAAGCTTTCTTT
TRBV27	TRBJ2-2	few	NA	CASRVSGRSTGELFF	TGTGCCAGCAGGGTCTCCGGGAGATCCACCGGGGAGCTGTTTTTT
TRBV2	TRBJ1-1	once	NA	CASSGQRTGNTEAFF	TGTGCCAGCAGTGGACAACGGACGGGGAACACTGAAGCTTTCTTT
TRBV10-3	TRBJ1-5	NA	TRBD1	CAISEMGTGDQPQHF	TGTGCCATCAGTGAAATGGGGACAGGGGATCAGCCCCAGCATTTT
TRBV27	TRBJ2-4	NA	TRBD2	CASRGLAGVSVKNIQYF	TGTGCCAGCAGAGGACTAGCGGGAGTTTCTGTCAAAAACATTCAGTACTTC
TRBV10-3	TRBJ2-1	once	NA	CAISESGVHSYNEQFF	TGTGCCATCAGTGAGTCTGGAGTCCACTCCTACAATGAGCAGTTCTTC
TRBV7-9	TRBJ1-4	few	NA	CASSLYGATNEKLFF	TGTGCCAGCAGCTTATATGGGGCAACTAATGAAAAACTGTTTTTT
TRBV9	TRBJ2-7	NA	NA	CASSVSGSHSEQYF	TGTGCCAGCAGCGTGAGCGGTTCTCATTCTGAGCAGTACTTC
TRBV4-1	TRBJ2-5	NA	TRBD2	CASSQITSGRGEETQYF	TGCGCCAGCAGCCAGATAACTAGCGGGAGGGGGGAGGAGACCCAGTACTTC
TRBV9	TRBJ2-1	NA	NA	CASSVRGSWDNEQFF	TGTGCCAGCAGCGTAAGAGGGAGTTGGGACAATGAGCAGTTCTTC
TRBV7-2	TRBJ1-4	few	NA	CASSLQGISTNEKLFF	TGTGCCAGCAGCTTACAGGGGATATCGACTAATGAAAAACTGTTTTTT
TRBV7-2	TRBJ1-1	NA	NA	CASSPTLSVSKMNTEAFF	TGTGCCAGCAGCCCGACTCTGAGCGTGTCGAAAATGAACACTGAAGCTTTCTTT
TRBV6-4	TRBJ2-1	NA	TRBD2	CASSTGTSGYNEQFF	TGTGCCAGCAGTACCGGGACTAGCGGGTACAATGAGCAGTTCTTC
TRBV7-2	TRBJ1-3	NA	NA	CASGSWAHSGNTIYF	TGTGCCAGCGGATCTTGGGCTCACTCTGGAAACACCATATATTTT
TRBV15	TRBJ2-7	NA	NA	CATQRSGNSYEQYF	TGTGCCACGCAGAGGTCGGGGAACTCCTACGAGCAGTACTTC
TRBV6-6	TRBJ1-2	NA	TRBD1	CASSQGQGIINYGYTF	TGTGCCAGCAGTCAGGGACAGGGGATAATAAACTATGGCTACACCTTC
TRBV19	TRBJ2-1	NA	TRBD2	CASSIEGLAGIYNEQFF	TGTGCCAGTAGTATAGAAGGGCTAGCGGGAATCTACAATGAGCAGTTCTTC
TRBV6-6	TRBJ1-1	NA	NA	CASSLQGSEAFF	TGTGCCAGCAGTCTACAGGGATCTGAAGCTTTCTTT
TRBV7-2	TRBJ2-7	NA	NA	CASSLAGVVYEQYF	TGTGCCAGCAGCTTAGCCGGGGTTGTCTACGAGCAGTACTTC
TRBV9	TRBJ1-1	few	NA	CASSPGRGNEAFF	TGTGCCAGCAGCCCCGGACGGGGAAATGAAGCTTTCTTT
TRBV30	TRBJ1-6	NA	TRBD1	CGGQGEYNSPLHF	TGTGGGGGACAGGGGGAATATAATTCACCCCTCCACTTT
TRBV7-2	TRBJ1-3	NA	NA	CASSLVGNTIYF	TGTGCCAGCAGCTTAGTCGGAAACACCATATATTTT
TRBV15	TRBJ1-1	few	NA	CATRKRGNTEAFF	TGTGCCACTCGAAAACGGGGGAACACTGAAGCTTTCTTT
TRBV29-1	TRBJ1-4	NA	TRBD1	CSGGTGLNEKLFF	TGCAGCGGGGGGACAGGTTTAAATGAAAAACTGTTTTTT
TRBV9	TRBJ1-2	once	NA	CASSSTGFSFGYTF	TGTGCCAGCAGTTCAACAGGGTTCTCTTTTGGCTACACCTTC
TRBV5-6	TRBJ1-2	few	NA	CASSLEEGYGYTF	TGTGCCAGCAGCTTGGAGGAGGGTTACGGCTACACCTTC
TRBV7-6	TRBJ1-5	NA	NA	CASSPAGVNQPQHF	TGTGCCAGCAGCCCCGCCGGGGTCAATCAGCCCCAGCATTTT
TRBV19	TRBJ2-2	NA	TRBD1	CASSRRQGPNTGELFF	TGTGCCAGTAGTCGGAGACAGGGCCCGAACACCGGGGAGCTGTTTTTT
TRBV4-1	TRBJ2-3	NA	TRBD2	CASSLLRSSGNVDTQYF	TGCGCCAGCAGCCTCCTACGGAGTAGCGGGAACGTTGATACGCAGTATTTT
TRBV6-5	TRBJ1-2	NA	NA	CASRVNGQRQGYTF	TGTGCCAGCCGAGTGAATGGACAGCGGCAGGGCTACACCTTC
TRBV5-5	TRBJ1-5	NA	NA	CASSQFGGNQPQHF	TGTGCCAGCAGCCAATTTGGGGGTAATCAGCCCCAGCATTTT
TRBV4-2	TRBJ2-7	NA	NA	CASSQASYPPGSYEQYF	TGTGCCAGCAGCCAAGCCTCATATCCCCCAGGTTCCTACGAGCAGTACTTC
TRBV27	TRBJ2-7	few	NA	CASSSDVTYEQYF	TGTGCCAGCAGTTCGGACGTAACCTACGAGCAGTACTTC
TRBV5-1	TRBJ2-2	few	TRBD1	CASSPDRGNTGELFF	TGCGCCAGCAGCCCCGACAGGGGGAACACCGGGGAGCTGTTTTTT
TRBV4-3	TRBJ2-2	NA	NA	CASSQDPGGTGELFF	TGCGCCAGCAGCCAAGATCCAGGCGGGACCGGGGAGCTGTTTTTT
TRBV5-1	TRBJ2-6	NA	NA	CASSLEPPSSGANVLTF	TGCGCCAGCAGCTTGGAACCGCCGTCCTCTGGGGCCAACGTCCTGACTTTC